This T cell receptor beta chain is drawn from a study of shared clonotypes between healthy human individuals. V shed 8 bases, J shed 2 bases, and the junction held 9 bases outside the gene matches. Germline loops: CDR1 MNHNS, CDR2 SASEGT. CDR3 length: 15 amino acids. Produced via immunoSEQ multiplex PCR; TCRdb's table is partial and in-frame only. This sample has about a million clones, with approximately 80% found just once. The chain combines TRBV6-1 with TRBJ2-3; 8 positions match TRBD1. This receptor was obtained from a man aged 18 to 29 in good health. Some clones in this sample may be carry-over from other donors' samples. Sample: memory CD4+ T cells from PBMCs. Regarding subset: CD45RA-negative fraction. For the CDR3, the DNA is TGTGCCAGCGGATCCGGGACAGGACTCACAGATACGCAGTATTTT. This gives the protein CASGSGTGLTDTQYF.